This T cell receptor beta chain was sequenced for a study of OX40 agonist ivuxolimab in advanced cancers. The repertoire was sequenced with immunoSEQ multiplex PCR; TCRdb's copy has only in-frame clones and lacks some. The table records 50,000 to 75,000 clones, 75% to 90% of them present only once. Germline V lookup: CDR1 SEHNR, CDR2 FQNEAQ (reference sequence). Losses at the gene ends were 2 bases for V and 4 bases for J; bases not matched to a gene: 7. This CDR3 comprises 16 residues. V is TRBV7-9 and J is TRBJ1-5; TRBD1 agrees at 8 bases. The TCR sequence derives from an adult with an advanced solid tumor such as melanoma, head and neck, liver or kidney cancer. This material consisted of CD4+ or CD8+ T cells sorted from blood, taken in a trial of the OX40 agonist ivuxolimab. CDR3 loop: CASSLSAGGGNQPQHF. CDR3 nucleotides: TGTGCCAGCAGCTTAAGTGCAGGGGGCGGAAATCAGCCCCAGCATTTT.